This TCR beta chain was sequenced in a study of T cell responses to AZD1222 COVID-19 vaccine. Whole-study findings and limits: Donors were largely white British and mainly female; clonal diversity was possibly underestimated.

The protocol was immunoSEQ multiplex PCR, while the TCRdb copy is restricted to in-frame clones and leaves out a portion. The sample has about 120,000 clones; roughly 90% are singletons. The CDR3 extends over 13 amino acids. Germline V gene data show CDR1 as MNHEY and CDR2 as SMNVEV (reference sequence). The germline V and J ends were trimmed by 8 bases and 3 bases, with 14 bases remaining between them. As regards this clone: Its specificity is not known.

J is TRBJ2-7 and V is TRBV27, with D perhaps TRBD1 (5 bases). The material was peripheral blood, obtained on day 0 of AZD1222 vaccination. The clonotype originates from an adult in good health. The CDR3 reads CASGPGQGYEQYF. DNA of the CDR3: TGTGCCAGCGGGCCAGGGCAGGGCTACGAGCAGTACTTC.